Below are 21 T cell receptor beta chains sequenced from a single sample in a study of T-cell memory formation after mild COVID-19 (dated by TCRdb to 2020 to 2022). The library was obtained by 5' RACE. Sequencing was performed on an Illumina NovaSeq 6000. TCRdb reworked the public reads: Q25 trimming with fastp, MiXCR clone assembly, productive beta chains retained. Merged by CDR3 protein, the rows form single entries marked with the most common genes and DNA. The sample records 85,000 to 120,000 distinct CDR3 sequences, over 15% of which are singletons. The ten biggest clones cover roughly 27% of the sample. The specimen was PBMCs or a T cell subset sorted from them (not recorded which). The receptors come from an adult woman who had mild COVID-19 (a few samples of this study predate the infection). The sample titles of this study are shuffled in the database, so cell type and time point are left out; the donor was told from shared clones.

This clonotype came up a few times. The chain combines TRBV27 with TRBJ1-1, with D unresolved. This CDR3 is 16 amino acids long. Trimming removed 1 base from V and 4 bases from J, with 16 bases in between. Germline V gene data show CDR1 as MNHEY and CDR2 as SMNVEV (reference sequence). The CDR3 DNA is TGTGCCAGCAGTTTATATCGTGGAGGGCGGAGCACTGAAGCTTTCTTT. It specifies CASSLYRGGRSTEAFF.

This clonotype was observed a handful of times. In nucleotides, the CDR3 is TGTGCCAGCAGCGAGGGGGGGACCTACGAGCAGTACTTC. Protein product: CASSEGGTYEQYF. The V and J genes are TRBV9 and TRBJ2-7, with D possibly matching TRBD2 (7 bases). The CDR3 runs to 13 residues. Germline assignment: CDR1 SGDLS and CDR2 YYNGEE. V was clipped by 3 bases and J by 2 bases, with 9 bases between them.

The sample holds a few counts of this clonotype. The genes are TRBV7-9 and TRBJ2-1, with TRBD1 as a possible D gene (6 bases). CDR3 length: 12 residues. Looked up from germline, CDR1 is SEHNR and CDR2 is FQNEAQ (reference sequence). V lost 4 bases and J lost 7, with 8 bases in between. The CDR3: CASSSGTNEQFF. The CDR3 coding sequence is TGTGCCAGCAGCTCCGGGACAAATGAGCAGTTCTTC.

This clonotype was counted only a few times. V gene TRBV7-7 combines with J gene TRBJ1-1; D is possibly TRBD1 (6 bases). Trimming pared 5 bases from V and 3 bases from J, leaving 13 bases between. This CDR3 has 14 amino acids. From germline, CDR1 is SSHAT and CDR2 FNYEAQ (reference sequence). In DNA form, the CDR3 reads TGTGCCAGCAGCCCCCATCAGGGGCACACTGAAGCTTTCTTT. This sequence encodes CASSPHQGHTEAFF.

The CDR3 loop reads CSVEDPYTVEQYF. In DNA form, the CDR3 reads TGCAGCGTTGAAGACCCGTACACGGTCGAGCAGTACTTC. This sequence joins TRBV29-1 and TRBJ2-7, with no clear D. The CDR3 sequence is 13 residues long. The V and J ends lost 0 bases and 6 bases respectively, with 12 bases between them. The V gene's germline CDR1 is SQVTM and CDR2 ANQGSEA.

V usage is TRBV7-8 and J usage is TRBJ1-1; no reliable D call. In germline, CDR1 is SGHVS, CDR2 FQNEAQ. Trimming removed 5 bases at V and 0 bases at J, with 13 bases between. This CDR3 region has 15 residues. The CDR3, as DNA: TGTGCCAGCAGCCCGGAAGGTTACATGAACACTGAAGCTTTCTTT. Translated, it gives CASSPEGYMNTEAFF.

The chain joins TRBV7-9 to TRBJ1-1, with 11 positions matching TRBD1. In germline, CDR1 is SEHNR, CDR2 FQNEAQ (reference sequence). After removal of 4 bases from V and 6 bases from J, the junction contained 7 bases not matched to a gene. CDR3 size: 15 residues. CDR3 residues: CASSWSGQGVAEAFF. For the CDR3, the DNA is TGTGCCAGCAGCTGGTCGGGACAGGGGGTGGCTGAAGCTTTCTTT.

The CDR3 sequence is CASSGYRGGPDTQYF. The CDR3 bases are TGTGCCAGCAGTGGGTACCGGGGGGGCCCAGATACGCAGTATTTT. The rearrangement links TRBV12-3 or TRBV12-4 to TRBJ2-3, with 8 bases matching TRBD2. Germline trimming cut 5 bases from V and 4 bases from J; bases unmatched to any gene: 8. The CDR3 loop spans 15 amino acids.

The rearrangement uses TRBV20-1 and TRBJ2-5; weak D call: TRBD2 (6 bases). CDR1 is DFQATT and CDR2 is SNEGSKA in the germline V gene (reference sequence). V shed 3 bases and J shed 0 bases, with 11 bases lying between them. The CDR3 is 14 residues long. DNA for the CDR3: TGCAGTGCTAGTTCATGGGGGGACCAAGAGACCCAGTACTTC. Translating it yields CSASSWGDQETQYF.

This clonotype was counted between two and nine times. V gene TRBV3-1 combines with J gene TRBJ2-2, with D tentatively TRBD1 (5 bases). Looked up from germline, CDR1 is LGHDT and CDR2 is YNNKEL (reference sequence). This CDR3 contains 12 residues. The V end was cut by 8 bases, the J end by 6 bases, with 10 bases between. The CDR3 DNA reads TGTGCCAGCGGGGCTGCGGCCGGGGAGCTGTTTTTT. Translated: CASGAAAGELFF.

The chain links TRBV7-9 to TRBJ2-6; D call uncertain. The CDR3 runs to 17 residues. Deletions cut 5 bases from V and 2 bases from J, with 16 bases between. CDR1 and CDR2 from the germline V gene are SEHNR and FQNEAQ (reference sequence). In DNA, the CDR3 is TGTGCCAGCAGCACACCACGGTGGGTCGCTGGGGCCAACGTCCTGACTTTC. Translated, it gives CASSTPRWVAGANVLTF.

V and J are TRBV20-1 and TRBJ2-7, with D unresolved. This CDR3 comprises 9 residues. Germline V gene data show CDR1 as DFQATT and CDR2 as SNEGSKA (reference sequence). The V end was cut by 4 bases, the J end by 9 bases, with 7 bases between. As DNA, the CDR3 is TGCAGTGCTATTCTCTGGCAGTACTTC. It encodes CSAILWQYF.

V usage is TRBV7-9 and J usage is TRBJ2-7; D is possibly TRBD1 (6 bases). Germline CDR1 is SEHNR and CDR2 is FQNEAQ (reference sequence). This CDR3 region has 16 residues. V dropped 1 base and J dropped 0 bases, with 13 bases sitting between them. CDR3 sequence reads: CASSLGGQTSSYEQYF. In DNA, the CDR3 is TGTGCCAGCAGCTTAGGCGGACAGACGAGCTCCTACGAGCAGTACTTC.

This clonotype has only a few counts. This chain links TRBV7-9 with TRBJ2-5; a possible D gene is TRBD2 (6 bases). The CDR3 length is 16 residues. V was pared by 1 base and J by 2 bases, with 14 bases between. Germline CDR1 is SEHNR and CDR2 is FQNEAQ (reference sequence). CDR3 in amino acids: CASSLVLGEDQETQYF. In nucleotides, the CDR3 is TGTGCCAGCAGCTTAGTCCTTGGGGAGGATCAAGAGACCCAGTACTTC.

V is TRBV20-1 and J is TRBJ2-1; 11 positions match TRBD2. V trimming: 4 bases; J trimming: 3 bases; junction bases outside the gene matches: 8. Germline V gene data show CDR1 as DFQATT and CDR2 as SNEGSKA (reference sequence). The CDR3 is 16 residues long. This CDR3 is CSATTTSGDFYNEQFF. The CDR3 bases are TGCAGTGCTACCACGACTAGCGGGGACTTCTACAATGAGCAGTTCTTC.

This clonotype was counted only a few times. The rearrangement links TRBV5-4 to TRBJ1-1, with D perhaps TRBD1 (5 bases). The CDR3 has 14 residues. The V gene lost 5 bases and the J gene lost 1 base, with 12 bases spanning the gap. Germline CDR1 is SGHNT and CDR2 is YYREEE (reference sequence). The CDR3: CASRVRGENTEAFF. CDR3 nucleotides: TGTGCCAGCAGAGTAAGAGGGGAGAACACTGAAGCTTTCTTT.

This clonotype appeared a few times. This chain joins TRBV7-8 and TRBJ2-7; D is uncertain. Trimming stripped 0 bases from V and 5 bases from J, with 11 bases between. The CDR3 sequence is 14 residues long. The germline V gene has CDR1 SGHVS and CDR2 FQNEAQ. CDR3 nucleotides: TGTGCCAGCAGCTTAGCGGAAGAAGACGACGAGCAGTACTTC. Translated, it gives CASSLAEEDDEQYF. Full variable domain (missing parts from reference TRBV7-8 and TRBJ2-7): GAGVSQSPRYKVAKRGQDVALRCDPISGHVSLFWYQQALGQGPEFLTYFQNEAQLDKSGLPSDRFFAERPEGSVSTLKIQRTQQEDSAVYLCASSLAEEDDEQYFGPGTRLTVT.

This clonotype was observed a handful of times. As DNA, the CDR3 is TGTGCCAGCAGCCAAGATTGGAGACAGGGAGGCCCATTCACTGAAGCTTTCTTT. Amino acid sequence: CASSQDWRQGGPFTEAFF. The chain links TRBV3-1 to TRBJ1-1, with 7 positions matching TRBD1. This CDR3 spans 18 amino acids. V shed 0 bases, J shed 4 bases, and the junction held 14 bases outside the gene matches. Germline V CDR1 and CDR2: LGHDT, YNNKEL (reference sequence).

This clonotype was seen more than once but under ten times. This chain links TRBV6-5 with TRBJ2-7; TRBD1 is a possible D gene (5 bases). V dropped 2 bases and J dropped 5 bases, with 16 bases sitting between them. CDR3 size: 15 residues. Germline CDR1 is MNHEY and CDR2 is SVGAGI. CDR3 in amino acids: CASSYPGAVWDEQYF. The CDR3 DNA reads TGTGCCAGCAGTTACCCTGGGGCGGTGTGGGACGAGCAGTACTTC.

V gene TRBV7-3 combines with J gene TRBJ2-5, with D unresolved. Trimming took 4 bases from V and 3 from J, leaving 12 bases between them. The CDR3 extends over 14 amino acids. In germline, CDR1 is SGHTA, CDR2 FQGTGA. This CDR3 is CASSSNGFEETQYF. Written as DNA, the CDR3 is TGTGCCAGCAGCTCAAACGGATTCGAAGAGACCCAGTACTTC.

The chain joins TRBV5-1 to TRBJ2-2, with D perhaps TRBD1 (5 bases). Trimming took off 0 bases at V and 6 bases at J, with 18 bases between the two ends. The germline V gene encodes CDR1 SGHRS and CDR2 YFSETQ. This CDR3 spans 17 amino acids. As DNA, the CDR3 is TGCGCCAGCAGCTTGGCCCTTAACCGAGTGGGGCCCGGGGAGCTGTTTTTT. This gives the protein CASSLALNRVGPGELFF.